This entry lists 4 T cell receptor beta chains sequenced from one sample in a study of beta chain features in type 1 diabetes. Every bit of the isolated RNA underwent reverse transcription, so sequencing read expressed TCRB transcripts. Here immunoSEQ multiplex PCR was the method, and the copy in TCRdb shows in-frame clones only, minus some. Of a few hundred thousand clones listed, 9.5% to 11% were seen once; the top ten hold over 0.015%. The sample comprised naive CD4+ T cells from blood. The receptors shown here come from a woman in her twenties or thirties in good health.

The rearrangement joins TRBV18 to TRBJ1-3, with 10 positions matching TRBD1. The germline CDR1 and CDR2 sequences are KGHSH and LQKENI. The CDR3 length is 14 residues. The V gene end was trimmed by 6 bases and the J gene end by 8 bases; junction bases not matched to a gene: 7. CDR3 region: CASSPGDRGHTIYF. In DNA, the CDR3 is TGTGCCAGCTCGCCGGGGGACAGGGGACACACCATATATTTT.

This clone was seen more than once but under ten times. V is TRBV19 and J is TRBJ2-2; 8 positions agree with TRBD1. Trimming cost V 4 bases and J 2 bases; bases outside gene matches: 3. This CDR3 region has 15 residues. In germline, CDR1 is LNHDA, CDR2 SQIVND (reference sequence). The CDR3 reads CASSRTGINTGELFF. The CDR3, as DNA: TGTGCCAGTAGTAGGACAGGGATTAACACCGGGGAGCTGTTTTTT.

J is TRBJ2-3 and V is TRBV6-1; D uncertain. Per the germline V gene, CDR1 is MNHNS and CDR2 is SASEGT. CDR3 length: 13 amino acids. The V end lost 5 bases, the J end lost 1 base, and 7 bases lay between the germline ends. Written as DNA, the CDR3 is TGTGCCAGCAGTTCTCGGGGCACAGATACGCAGTATTTT. Translated, it gives CASSSRGTDTQYF.

This clone turned up a few times. The rearrangement joins TRBV5-1 to TRBJ2-4; 7 bases match TRBD1. This CDR3 has 12 amino acids. The V segment lost 3 bases and the J segment 12 bases; nucleotides outside the gene matches: 6. Germline loops: CDR1 SGHRS, CDR2 YFSETQ. As DNA, the CDR3 is TGCGCCAGCAGCTGGGACAGAAAAGATCAGTACTTC. Amino acids: CASSWDRKDQYF.